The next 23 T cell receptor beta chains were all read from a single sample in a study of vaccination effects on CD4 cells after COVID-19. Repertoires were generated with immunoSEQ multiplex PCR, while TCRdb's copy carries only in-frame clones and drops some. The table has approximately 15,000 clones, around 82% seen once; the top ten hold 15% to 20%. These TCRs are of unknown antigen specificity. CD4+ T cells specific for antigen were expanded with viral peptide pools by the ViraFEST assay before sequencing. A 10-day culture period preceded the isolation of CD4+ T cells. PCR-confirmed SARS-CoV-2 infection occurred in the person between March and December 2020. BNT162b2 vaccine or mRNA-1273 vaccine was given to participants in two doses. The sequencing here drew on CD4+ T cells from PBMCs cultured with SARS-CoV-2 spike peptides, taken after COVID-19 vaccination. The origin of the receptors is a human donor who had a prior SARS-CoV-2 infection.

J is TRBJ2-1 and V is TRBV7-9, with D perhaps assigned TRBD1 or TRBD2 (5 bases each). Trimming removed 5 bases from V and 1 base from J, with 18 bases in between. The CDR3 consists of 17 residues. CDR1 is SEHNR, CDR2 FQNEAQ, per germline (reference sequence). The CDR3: CASSRGVGIVSYNEQFF. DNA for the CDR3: TGTGCCAGCAGCCGAGGGGTAGGGATAGTGTCCTACAATGAGCAGTTCTTC. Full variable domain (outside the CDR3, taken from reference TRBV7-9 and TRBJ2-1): DTGVSQNPRHKITKRGQNVTFRCDPISEHNRLYWYRQTLGQGPEFLTYFQNEAQLEKSRLLSDRFSAERPKGSFSTLEIQRTEQGDSAMYLCASSRGVGIVSYNEQFFGPGTRLTVL.

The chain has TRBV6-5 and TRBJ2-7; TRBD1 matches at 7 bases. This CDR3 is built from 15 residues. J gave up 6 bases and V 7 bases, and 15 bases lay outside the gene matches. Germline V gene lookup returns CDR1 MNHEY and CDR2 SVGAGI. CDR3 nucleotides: TGTGCCAGCACCGGGCCGGAGTTACAGGGGAGCGAGCAGTACTTC. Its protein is CASTGPELQGSEQYF.

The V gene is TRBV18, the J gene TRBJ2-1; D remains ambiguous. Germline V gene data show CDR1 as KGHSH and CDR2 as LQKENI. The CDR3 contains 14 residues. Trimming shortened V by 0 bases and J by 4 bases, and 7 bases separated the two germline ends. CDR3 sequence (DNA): TGTGCCAGCTCACCACCCCCAGAATACAATGAGCAGTTCTTC. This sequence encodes CASSPPPEYNEQFF. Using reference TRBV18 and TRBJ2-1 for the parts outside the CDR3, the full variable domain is NAGVMQNPRHLVRRRGQEARLRCSPMKGHSHVYWYRQLPEEGLKFMVYLQKENIIDESGMPKERFSAEFPKEGPSILRIQQVVRGDSAAYFCASSPPPEYNEQFFGPGTRLTVL.

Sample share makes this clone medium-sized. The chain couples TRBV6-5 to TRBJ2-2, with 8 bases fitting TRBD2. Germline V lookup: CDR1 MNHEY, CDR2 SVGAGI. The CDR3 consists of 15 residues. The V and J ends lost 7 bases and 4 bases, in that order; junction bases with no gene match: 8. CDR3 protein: CASMRREGGTGELFF. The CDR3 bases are TGTGCCAGCATGAGACGGGAGGGTGGCACCGGGGAGCTGTTTTTT.

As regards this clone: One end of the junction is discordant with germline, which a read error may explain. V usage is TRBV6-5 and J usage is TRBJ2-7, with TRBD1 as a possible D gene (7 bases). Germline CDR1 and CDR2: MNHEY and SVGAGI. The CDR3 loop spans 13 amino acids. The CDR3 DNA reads TGTGCCAGCAGTTACTCCAGACAGGGCCCGGGAGACTTC. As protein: CASSYSRQGPGDF.

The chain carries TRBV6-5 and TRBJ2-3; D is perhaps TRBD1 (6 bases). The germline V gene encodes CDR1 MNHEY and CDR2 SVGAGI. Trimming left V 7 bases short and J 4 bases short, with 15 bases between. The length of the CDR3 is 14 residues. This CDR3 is CASTRQVSADTQYF. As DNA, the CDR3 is TGTGCCAGCACTCGACAGGTCTCCGCAGATACGCAGTATTTT.

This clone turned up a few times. CDR3 coding DNA: TGTGCCAGCAGCGTAGCAGGGTCATACCAGCCCCAGCATTTT. Translated, it gives CASSVAGSYQPQHF. The chain has TRBV9 and TRBJ1-5; a weak D match, TRBD1 (5 bases). V dropped 0 bases and J dropped 7 bases, with 11 bases sitting between them. The CDR3 has 14 amino acids. From germline, CDR1 is SGDLS and CDR2 YYNGEE.

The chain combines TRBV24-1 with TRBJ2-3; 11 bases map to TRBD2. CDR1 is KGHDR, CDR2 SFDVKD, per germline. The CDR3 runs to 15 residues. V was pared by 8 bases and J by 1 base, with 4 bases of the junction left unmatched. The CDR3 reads CATKSGLAGTDTQYF. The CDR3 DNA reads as TGTGCCACCAAATCGGGACTAGCGGGCACAGATACGCAGTATTTT.

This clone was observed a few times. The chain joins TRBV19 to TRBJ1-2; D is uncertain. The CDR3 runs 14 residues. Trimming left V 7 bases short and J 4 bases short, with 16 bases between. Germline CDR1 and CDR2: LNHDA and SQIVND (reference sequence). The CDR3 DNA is TGTGCCAGTACCACGGACCCTCCCTTCTATGGCTACACCTTC. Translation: CASTTDPPFYGYTF.

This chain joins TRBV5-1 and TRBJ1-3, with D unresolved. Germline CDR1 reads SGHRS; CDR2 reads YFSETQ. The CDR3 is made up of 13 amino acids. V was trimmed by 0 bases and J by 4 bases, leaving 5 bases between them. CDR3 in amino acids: CASSLGPGNTIYF. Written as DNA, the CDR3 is TGCGCCAGCAGCTTGGGGCCCGGAAACACCATATATTTT.

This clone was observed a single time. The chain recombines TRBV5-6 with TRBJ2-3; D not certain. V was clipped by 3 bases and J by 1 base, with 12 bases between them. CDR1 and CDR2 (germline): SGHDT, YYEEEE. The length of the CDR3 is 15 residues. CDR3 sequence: CASSWDTMGTDTQYF. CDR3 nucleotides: TGTGCCAGCAGCTGGGATACTATGGGCACAGATACGCAGTATTTT.

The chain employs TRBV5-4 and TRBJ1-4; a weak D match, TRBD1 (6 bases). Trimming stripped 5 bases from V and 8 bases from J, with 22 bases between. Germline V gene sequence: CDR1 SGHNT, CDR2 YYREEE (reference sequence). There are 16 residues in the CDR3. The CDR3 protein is CASSRDGGSTREKLFF. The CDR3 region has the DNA TGTGCCAGCAGTAGAGACGGGGGCTCGACCCGGGAAAAACTGTTTTTT.

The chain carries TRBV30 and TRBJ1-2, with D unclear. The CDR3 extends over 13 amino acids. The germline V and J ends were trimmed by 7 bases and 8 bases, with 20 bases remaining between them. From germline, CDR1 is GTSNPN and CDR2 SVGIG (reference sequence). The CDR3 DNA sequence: TGTGCCTACTCGGTAACTAGCCTGAAAGGCTACACCTTC. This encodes CAYSVTSLKGYTF. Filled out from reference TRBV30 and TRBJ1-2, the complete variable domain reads SQTIHQWPATLVQPVGSPLSLECTVEGTSNPNLYWYRQAAGRGLQLLFYSVGIGQISSEVPQNLSASRPQDRQFILSSKKLLLSDSGFYLCAYSVTSLKGYTFGSGTRLTVV.

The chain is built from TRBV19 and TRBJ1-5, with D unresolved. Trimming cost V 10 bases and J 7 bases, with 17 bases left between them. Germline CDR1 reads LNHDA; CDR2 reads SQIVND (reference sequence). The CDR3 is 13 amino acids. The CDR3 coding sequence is TGTGCCACCGGCCAAGGGATGGGGCAGCCCCAGCATTTT. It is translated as CATGQGMGQPQHF.

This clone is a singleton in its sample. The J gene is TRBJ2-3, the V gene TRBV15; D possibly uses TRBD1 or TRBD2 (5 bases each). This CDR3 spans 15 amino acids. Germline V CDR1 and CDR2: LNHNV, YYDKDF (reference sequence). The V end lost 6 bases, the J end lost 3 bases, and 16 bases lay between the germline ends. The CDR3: CATRPGAAGTDTQYF. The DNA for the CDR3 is TGTGCCACCAGGCCCGGGGCCGCCGGGACAGATACGCAGTATTTT.

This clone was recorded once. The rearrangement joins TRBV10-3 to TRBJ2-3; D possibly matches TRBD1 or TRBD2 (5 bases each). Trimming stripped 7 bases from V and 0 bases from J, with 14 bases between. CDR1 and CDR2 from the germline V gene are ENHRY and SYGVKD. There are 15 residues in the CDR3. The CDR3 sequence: CAITKRDGSTDTQYF. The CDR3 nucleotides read TGTGCCATCACGAAAAGGGACGGAAGCACAGATACGCAGTATTTT.

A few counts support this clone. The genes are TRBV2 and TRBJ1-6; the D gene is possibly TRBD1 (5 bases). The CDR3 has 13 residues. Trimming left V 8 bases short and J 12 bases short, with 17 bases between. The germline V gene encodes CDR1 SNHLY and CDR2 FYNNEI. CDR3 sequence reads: CASRRGALQPLHF. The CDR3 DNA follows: TGTGCCAGCCGCCGCGGGGCACTTCAACCCCTCCACTTT. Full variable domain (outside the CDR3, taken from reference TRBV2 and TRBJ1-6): EPEVTQTPSHQVTQMGQEVILRCVPISNHLYFYWYRQILGQKVEFLVSFYNNEISEKSEIFDDQFSVERPDGSNFTLKIRSTKLEDSAMYFCASRRGALQPLHFGNGTRLTVT.

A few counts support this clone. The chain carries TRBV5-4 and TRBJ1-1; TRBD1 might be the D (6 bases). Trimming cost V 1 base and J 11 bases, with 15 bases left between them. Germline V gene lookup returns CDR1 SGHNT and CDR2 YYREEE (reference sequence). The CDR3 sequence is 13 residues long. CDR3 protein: CASSLKGTSGAFF. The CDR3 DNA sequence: TGTGCCAGCAGCTTGAAGGGGACATCGGGGGCTTTCTTT.

CDR3 in DNA: TGTGCCAGTAGTATTACCGGGACAGGGGACGAAAAACTGTTTTTT. This gives the protein CASSITGTGDEKLFF. The chain is built from TRBV19 and TRBJ1-4; 10 bases agree with TRBD1. CDR3 length: 15 amino acids. Germline CDR1 is LNHDA and CDR2 is SQIVND (reference sequence). The J segment lost 8 bases and the V segment lost 3 bases, leaving 6 bases of the junction unmatched.

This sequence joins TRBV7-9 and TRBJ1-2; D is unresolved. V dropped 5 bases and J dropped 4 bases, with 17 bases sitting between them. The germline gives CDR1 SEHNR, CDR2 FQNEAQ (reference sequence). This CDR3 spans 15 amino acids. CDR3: CASSGRVDPSYGYTF. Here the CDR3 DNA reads TGTGCCAGCAGCGGCCGTGTCGATCCGTCCTATGGCTACACCTTC.

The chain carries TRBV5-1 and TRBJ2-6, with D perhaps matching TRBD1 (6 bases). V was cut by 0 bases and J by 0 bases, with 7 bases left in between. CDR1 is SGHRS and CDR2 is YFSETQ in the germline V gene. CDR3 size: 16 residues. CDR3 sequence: CASSLGTVSGANVLTF. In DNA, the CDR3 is TGCGCCAGCAGCTTGGGGACAGTCTCTGGGGCCAACGTCCTGACTTTC.

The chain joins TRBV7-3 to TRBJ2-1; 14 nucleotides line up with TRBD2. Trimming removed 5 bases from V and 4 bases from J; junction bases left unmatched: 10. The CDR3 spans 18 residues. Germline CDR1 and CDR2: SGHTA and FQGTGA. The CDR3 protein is CASSTGLAGVRSYNEQFF. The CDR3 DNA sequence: TGTGCCAGCAGCACGGGACTAGCGGGAGTGAGGAGTTACAATGAGCAGTTCTTC.

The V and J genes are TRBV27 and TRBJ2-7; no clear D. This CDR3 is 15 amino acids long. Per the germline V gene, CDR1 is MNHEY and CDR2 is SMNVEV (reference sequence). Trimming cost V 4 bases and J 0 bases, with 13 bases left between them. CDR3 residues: CASSSRTLSSYEQYF. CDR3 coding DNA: TGTGCCAGCAGTTCTAGAACCCTTAGCTCCTACGAGCAGTACTTC.